The T cell receptor (beta chain) described here comes from a study of tumor-infiltrating lymphocytes in primary liver carcinoma. At the level of the study: Measuring roughly 4.2 to 10 cm across, the tumors were staged as T1-T3 N0M0.

Study results and limitations: Pairs comparing tumor with adjacent tissue or blood overlapped less than pairs drawn from tumor regions.

Germline loops: CDR1 ENHRY, CDR2 SYGVKD. V lost 10 bases to trimming and J lost 10 bases, with 20 bases between them. The length of the CDR3 is 14 residues. This clonotype was recorded at least ten times. Its antigen is unknown. A constant-region primer primed TCR beta cDNA synthesis from around 500 ng of total RNA. The TCR beta library was amplified through three nested multiplex PCR rounds in a modified ARM-PCR procedure. A C-beta reverse primer was combined with TRBV1-TRBV30 forward primers in the first two PCR rounds, and each round had roughly 9 cycles. TCRdb independently ran MiXCR on the multiplex PCR reads; one entry per CDR3 protein. The profile shows approximately 340,000 distinct CDR3 sequences, roughly two thirds of them singletons. In addition to blood RNA drawn from unsorted whole blood, germline DNA was extracted. Patients showed chronic HBV infection and an absence of prior treatment. Collection of roughly 4 milliliters of peripheral blood took place before surgery.

The rearrangement joins TRBV10-3 to TRBJ1-6, with D uncertain. The source material was peripheral blood. The origin of this receptor is a man aged 40-55 years with primary liver carcinoma and hepatitis B virus infection. CDR3 in DNA: TGTGCCACCAACGAGCCTCCCGGTGACTCACCCCTCCACTTT. This codes for CATNEPPGDSPLHF.